Below are 13 T cell receptor beta chains sequenced from a single sample in a study of blood T cell repertoires in COVID-19. Assay used: immunoSEQ multiplex PCR; TCRdb lists only in-frame clones, some missing. The sample yields about 170,000 clones, roughly 84% seen once. The sample comprised peripheral blood. The receptors here all came from a human donor with acute or convalescent COVID-19. The donor label of this sample is uncertain.

The chain combines TRBV7-9 with TRBJ2-5; TRBD1 is a possible D gene (6 bases). The CDR3 contains 13 residues. The V end lost 3 bases, the J end lost 6 bases, and 11 bases lay between the germline ends. In germline, CDR1 is SEHNR, CDR2 FQNEAQ (reference sequence). The CDR3, as DNA: TGTGCCAGCAGCTTCGGACAGTTAAAGACCCAGTACTTC. Translation: CASSFGQLKTQYF.

This clone was observed a single time. V usage is TRBV5-4 and J usage is TRBJ2-7; 7 nucleotides align to TRBD1. This CDR3 comprises 14 residues. Looked up from germline, CDR1 is SGHNT and CDR2 is YYREEE (reference sequence). After removal of 4 bases from V and 1 base from J, the junction contained 5 bases not matched to a gene. The CDR3 loop is CASSLDRESYEQYF. CDR3 nucleotides: TGTGCCAGCAGCCTAGACAGGGAATCCTACGAGCAGTACTTC.

The genes are TRBV4-1 and TRBJ1-2; D is ambiguous. V was cut by 0 bases and J by 0 bases, with 8 bases left in between. Germline-derived CDR1 and CDR2 are MGHRA and YSYEKL. The CDR3 runs 15 residues. The DNA for the CDR3 is TGCGCCAGCAGCCAAGAACCCAGTCCTAACTATGGCTACACCTTC. Its protein product is CASSQEPSPNYGYTF.

This sequence joins TRBV7-3 and TRBJ2-3; tentative D call: TRBD2 (6 bases). Germline V gene data show CDR1 as SGHTA and CDR2 as FQGTGA. Trimming shortened V by 3 bases and J by 0 bases, and 10 bases separated the two germline ends. The CDR3 consists of 15 residues. The chain's CDR3 is CASSFGRSSTDTQYF. For the CDR3, the DNA is TGTGCCAGCAGCTTCGGGAGATCTAGCACAGATACGCAGTATTTT.

The chain links TRBV10-3 to TRBJ1-5; TRBD1 matches 10 bases. The CDR3 consists of 14 residues. V dropped 10 bases and J dropped 4; count of bases not matched to a gene: 7. The germline V gene encodes CDR1 ENHRY and CDR2 SYGVKD. The CDR3 coding sequence is TGTGCCACCGCGACAGGGGGCGGGAATCAGCCCCAGCATTTT. Protein: CATATGGGNQPQHF.

This sequence joins TRBV19 and TRBJ1-1, with D hard to call. V was pared by 7 bases and J by 7 bases, with 16 bases between. CDR3 length: 13 residues. The germline V gene has CDR1 LNHDA and CDR2 SQIVND (reference sequence). CDR3 region: CASTRHGEFEAFF. CDR3 in DNA: TGTGCCAGTACGCGACATGGTGAGTTTGAAGCTTTCTTT.

This rearrangement joins TRBV29-1 to TRBJ2-1; unclear D gene. The CDR3 loop spans 17 amino acids. V was cut by 0 bases and J by 0 bases, with 15 bases left in between. Per germline, CDR1 SQVTM and CDR2 ANQGSEA. The CDR3 DNA sequence: TGCAGCGTTGAAGATATCGGCGGTCCTAGCTCCTACAATGAGCAGTTCTTC. Translating gives CSVEDIGGPSSYNEQFF.

The gene calls are TRBV3-1 (or the pseudogene TRBV3-2) and TRBJ1-5; no reliable D call. The CDR3 is 18 residues long. V lost 4 bases and J 2 bases, leaving 21 bases between the germline ends. Germline V lookup: CDR1 LGHDT, CDR2 YNNKEL (reference sequence). DNA of the CDR3: TGTGCCAGCAGCCTGGGAGCCGAGGTATTTGGAGGCAATCAGCCCCAGCATTTT. Its protein product is CASSLGAEVFGGNQPQHF.

This clone was detected once. The chain has TRBV6-1 and TRBJ1-5; D uncertain. V was pared by 2 bases and J by 5 bases, with 7 bases between. Germline V lookup: CDR1 MNHNS, CDR2 SASEGT. CDR3 length: 13 amino acids. The CDR3 loop is CASSELGDQPQHF. In DNA, the CDR3 is TGTGCCAGCAGTGAACTAGGCGATCAGCCCCAGCATTTT.

This clone was counted once. The rearrangement links TRBV19 to TRBJ1-4; 7 nucleotides agree with TRBD1. CDR1 and CDR2 from the germline V gene are LNHDA and SQIVND (reference sequence). The CDR3 consists of 14 residues. V trimming: 6 bases; J trimming: 4 bases; junction bases outside the gene matches: 5. The CDR3 sequence is CASRPGQLNEKLFF. CDR3 nucleotides: TGTGCCAGTAGGCCGGGACAGCTTAATGAAAAACTGTTTTTT.

This clone has only one observation. This rearrangement joins TRBV15 to TRBJ1-1; D is ambiguous. The germline gives CDR1 LNHNV, CDR2 YYDKDF (reference sequence). Trimming took 5 bases from V and 0 from J, leaving 10 bases between them. The CDR3 runs 14 residues. In nucleotides, the CDR3 is TGTGCCACCAGCCCGCGCGGGATGAACACTGAAGCTTTCTTT. It specifies CATSPRGMNTEAFF.

The chain links TRBV11-2 to TRBJ1-4, with TRBD1 matching 7 bases. Trimming took 4 bases from V and 2 from J; bases not matched to a gene: 4. The CDR3 is 15 residues long. CDR1 and CDR2 (germline): SGHAT, FQNNGV. The CDR3: CASSSIQGTNEKLFF. The CDR3 DNA reads as TGTGCCAGCAGCTCCATACAGGGGACTAATGAAAAACTGTTTTTT.

The chain couples TRBV25-1 to TRBJ2-3, with TRBD2 as a possible D gene (5 bases). The ends were cut back, 1 base at V and 3 bases at J, with 8 bases in the middle. This CDR3 is 14 amino acids long. The germline CDR1 and CDR2 sequences are MGHDK and SYGVNS. The CDR3 region is CASSESEGTDTQYF. The CDR3 region has the DNA TGTGCCAGCAGTGAATCCGAGGGTACAGATACGCAGTATTTT.